One T cell receptor (beta chain) is described in this entry. These data are taken from a study of blood T cell repertoires in COVID-19. Study details: The United States, Italy and Spain supplied acute and convalescent COVID-19 samples. The cDNA or gDNA used as material had been derived from T cells, B-cell-depleted T cells, or PBMCs.

Trimming cost V 3 bases and J 0 bases; bases outside gene matches: 8. The CDR3 is 17 amino acids. Per the study methods: Estimation of nucleated cell counts relied on the amplification of reference gene primers. The method was immunoSEQ multiplex PCR; TCRdb's version includes in-frame clones alone and lacks a portion of them. From that table come the V and J calls and clone size; the DNA was used to work out D and trimming. The sample includes more than 200,000 clones, roughly nine tenths of them seen just once. This TCR was sampled from a man in his 70s with acute or convalescent COVID-19. Sequencing was carried out using peripheral blood. V and J are TRBV23-1 and TRBJ1-1; 9 positions match TRBD1. TRBV23-1 is given ORF status, its function remaining uncertain. CDR3 DNA: TGCGCCAGCAGTCAGTCACAGGGGGCCCACCTGAACACTGAAGCTTTCTTT. Translated, it gives CASSQSQGAHLNTEAFF.